This section outlines one TCR beta chain sequence together with its context. The sample carries other DNA sequences with the same CDR3. These data originate in a study of blood T cell repertoires in COVID-19. About the study: The United States, Italy and Spain provided the acute and convalescent COVID-19 samples.

Libraries were prepared by immunoSEQ multiplex PCR; TCRdb keeps only in-frame clonotypes and omits some of them. The data hold around 230,000 clones, with roughly 88% observed a single time. CDR1 is MNHEY, CDR2 SVGAGI, per germline. The junction had 2 bases not matched to a gene; V was cut back by 4 bases and J by 4 bases. CDR3 length: 14 residues. V and J are TRBV6-5 and TRBJ1-1; 11 bases agree with TRBD1. The clonotype was recovered from a middle-aged man with acute or convalescent COVID-19. The sequenced sample was peripheral blood. The CDR3, as DNA: TGTGCCAGCAGTTGGGGGACAGGGGGCACTGAAGCTTTCTTT. Its protein product is CASSWGTGGTEAFF.